What follows are 19 T cell receptor beta chains derived from one specimen sequenced in a study of cytomegalovirus exposure and HLA in healthy donors. Researchers ran the PCR with 60 Vbeta and 13 Jbeta primers. Method: immunoSEQ multiplex PCR; TCRdb's copy keeps in-frame clones and lacks some. Found here are 150,000 to 180,000 clones, 70% to 80% of them singletons; the top ten hold 4% to 4.5%. Sequenced material: PBMCs. The receptors were sampled from a woman aged 40 to 50 in good health and CMV-seronegative.

This chain connects TRBV11-2 to TRBJ2-1; 8 nucleotides match TRBD2. The CDR3 runs to 14 residues. Trimming took 5 bases from V and 10 from J; bases not matched to a gene: 10. Looked up from germline, CDR1 is SGHAT and CDR2 is FQNNGV. CDR3 sequence reads: CASSKGLVGNEQFF. In nucleotides, the CDR3 is TGTGCCAGCAGCAAGGGACTAGTAGGGAACGAGCAGTTCTTC. Drawing the rest from reference TRBV11-2 and TRBJ2-1, the complete variable domain is EAGVAQSPRYKIIEKRQSVAFWCNPISGHATLYWYQQILGQGPKLLIQFQNNGVVDDSQLPKDRFSAERLKGVDSTLKIQPAKLEDSAVYLCASSKGLVGNEQFFGPGTRLTVL.

The V call is TRBV6-5, the J call TRBJ2-7; TRBD1 is a possible D gene (6 bases). Germline lookup yields CDR1 MNHEY and CDR2 SVGAGI. V was clipped by 9 bases and J by 0 bases, with 9 bases between them. The CDR3 runs to 12 residues. The CDR3 protein is CARGAVSYEQYF. CDR3 in DNA: TGTGCCAGGGGGGCAGTCTCCTACGAGCAGTACTTC.

The V and J genes are TRBV5-1 and TRBJ2-5, with TRBD2 matching 10 bases. The CDR3 contains 15 residues. Germline V gene data show CDR1 as SGHRS and CDR2 as YFSETQ. The V and J ends lost 0 bases and 3 bases, in that order; junction bases with no gene match: 2. CDR3 DNA: TGCGCCAGCAGCTTGGCCAGCGGGGGGGAAGAGACCCAGTACTTC. Its translation is CASSLASGGEETQYF.

The V and J genes are TRBV5-1 and TRBJ2-1, with 7 bases fitting TRBD1. The CDR3 is 14 amino acids. Trimming at V came to 0 bases and at J to 5 bases, leaving 2 bases not matched to a gene. Germline assignment: CDR1 SGHRS and CDR2 YFSETQ. DNA of the CDR3: TGCGCCAGCAGCTTGGAAACAGGGGACAATGAGCAGTTCTTC. Translation: CASSLETGDNEQFF.

V gene TRBV4-1 combines with J gene TRBJ2-3, with a tentative D call TRBD1 (6 bases). Per germline, CDR1 MGHRA and CDR2 YSYEKL. V was trimmed by 1 base and J by 4 bases, leaving 9 bases between them. The CDR3 has 14 residues. CDR3 protein: CASSQGQAADTQYF. As DNA, the CDR3 is TGCGCCAGCAGCCAAGGACAGGCCGCAGATACGCAGTATTTT.

Concerning this clone itself: Since the CDR3 does not end with the conserved phenylalanine or tryptophan, this likely comes from a read error. The rearrangement joins TRBV25-1 to TRBJ1-2; possible D gene TRBD1, 5 bases. The CDR3 spans 12 residues. Per the germline V gene, CDR1 is MGHDK and CDR2 is SYGVNS. Trimming left V 5 bases short and J 3 bases short, with 7 bases between. This chain's CDR3 is CASSRGDYGYTV. The CDR3, as DNA: TGTGCCAGCAGTCGAGGGGACTATGGCTACACCGTC.

The chain links TRBV5-4 to TRBJ1-2; D not resolved. The CDR3 runs to 15 residues. Deletions cut 0 bases from V and 2 bases from J, with 11 bases between. CDR1 is SGHNT and CDR2 is YYREEE in the germline V gene (reference sequence). CDR3 residues: CASSLAGLMNYGYTF. The CDR3 nucleotides read TGTGCCAGCAGCTTGGCAGGACTGATGAACTATGGCTACACCTTC.

This clone was counted between two and nine times. The J gene is TRBJ2-2, the V gene TRBV18, with D perhaps matching TRBD1 (5 bases). Trimming pared 3 bases from V and 3 bases from J, leaving 17 bases between. CDR3 length equals 17 residues. In germline, CDR1 is KGHSH, CDR2 LQKENI. CDR3 protein: CASSPFGAISDTGELFF. The DNA for the CDR3 is TGTGCCAGCTCACCCTTTGGGGCAATTTCGGACACCGGGGAGCTGTTTTTT. The full variable domain, rest sourced from reference TRBV18 and TRBJ2-2, is NAGVMQNPRHLVRRRGQEARLRCSPMKGHSHVYWYRQLPEEGLKFMVYLQKENIIDESGMPKERFSAEFPKEGPSILRIQQVVRGDSAAYFCASSPFGAISDTGELFFGEGSRLTVL.

The chain couples TRBV29-1 to TRBJ1-2; D call uncertain. Germline V gene data show CDR1 as SQVTM and CDR2 as ANQGSEA. This CDR3 is 12 amino acids long. V lost 6 bases and J 5 bases, leaving 13 bases between the germline ends. The CDR3 loop reads CSVTQDTYGYTF. CDR3 bases: TGCAGCGTCACCCAGGATACTTATGGCTACACCTTC.

The V gene is TRBV15, the J gene TRBJ1-1, with D possibly being TRBD1 (5 bases). The V gene's germline CDR1 is LNHNV and CDR2 YYDKDF (reference sequence). The CDR3 length is 15 residues. With 5 bases removed from V and 3 bases from J, the gap between germline ends came to 16 bases. This CDR3 reads CATSPQQGRDTEAFF. The CDR3, as DNA: TGTGCCACCAGCCCCCAGCAGGGAAGGGACACTGAAGCTTTCTTT.

J is TRBJ2-7 and V is TRBV5-4; perhaps TRBD2 as D (5 bases). Per germline, CDR1 SGHNT and CDR2 YYREEE (reference sequence). The V end was cut by 0 bases, the J end by 3 bases, with 13 bases between. CDR3 size: 15 residues. The CDR3 is CASSLGGSSVYEQYF. The CDR3 DNA sequence: TGTGCCAGCAGCTTGGGAGGGAGCTCGGTCTACGAGCAGTACTTC.

The chain joins TRBV7-8 to TRBJ1-5, with a tentative D call TRBD1 (6 bases). V was pared by 1 base and J by 9 bases, with 16 bases between. CDR3 length: 15 residues. Germline CDR1 and CDR2: SGHVS and FQNEAQ. The CDR3: CASSLGRGPPGPQHF. CDR3 bases: TGTGCCAGCAGCTTAGGGCGGGGGCCCCCTGGGCCCCAGCATTTT.

This CDR3 is CASSFRATNEKLFF. The CDR3 bases are TGCGCCAGCAGCTTCCGGGCAACTAATGAAAAACTGTTTTTT. The chain employs TRBV5-1 and TRBJ1-4; no clear D gene. From germline, CDR1 is SGHRS and CDR2 YFSETQ. Trimming pared 2 bases from V and 0 bases from J, leaving 5 bases between. CDR3 size: 14 residues.

This clone has a single count. This chain links TRBV2 with TRBJ1-3, with 10 nucleotides matching TRBD1. The germline CDR1 and CDR2 sequences are SNHLY and FYNNEI. The length of the CDR3 is 16 residues. The junction had 8 bases not matched to a gene; V was cut back by 8 bases and J by 1 base. The CDR3, as DNA: TGTGCCAGCGGCGAGACAGGGGGCCTATCTGGAAACACCATATATTTT. The encoded protein is CASGETGGLSGNTIYF.

V gene TRBV7-9 combines with J gene TRBJ1-2; 9 bases line up with TRBD1. V shed 5 bases and J 6 bases; nucleotides not matched to a gene: 4. In germline, CDR1 is SEHNR, CDR2 FQNEAQ (reference sequence). The CDR3 has 13 residues. CDR3 in amino acids: CASSRTGADGYTF. In DNA form, the CDR3 reads TGTGCCAGCAGCCGGACAGGGGCGGATGGCTACACCTTC.

The chain uses TRBV6-1 and TRBJ1-5, with D tentatively TRBD1 (6 bases). With 3 bases removed from V and 6 bases from J, the gap between germline ends came to 15 bases. This CDR3 spans 15 amino acids. Germline lookup yields CDR1 MNHNS and CDR2 SASEGT. The CDR3 DNA sequence: TGTGCCAGCAGTGAGGGGAGGGGGTCTCTTCAGCCCCAGCATTTT. Translating gives CASSEGRGSLQPQHF.

This clone was seen more than once but under ten times. This sequence joins TRBV7-9 and TRBJ1-4, with 9 bases identical to TRBD1. The length of the CDR3 is 15 residues. V lost 4 bases, J lost 7 bases, and 7 bases stayed unmatched. The V gene's germline CDR1 is SEHNR and CDR2 FQNEAQ (reference sequence). The CDR3 DNA reads as TGTGCCAGCAGCTCCGACAGGGGGGATAGTGAAAAACTGTTTTTT. Its protein product is CASSSDRGDSEKLFF.

The chain is built from TRBV12-5 and TRBJ1-6; possible D gene TRBD1, 6 bases. The CDR3 extends over 13 amino acids. Per germline, CDR1 LGHNT and CDR2 FRNRAP. Trimming left V 1 base short and J 14 bases short, with 12 bases between. CDR3 DNA: TGTGCTAGTGGTTTGGGGGTAGGGGGGGCCCTCCACTTT. Translating it yields CASGLGVGGALHF.

The V call is TRBV7-9, the J call TRBJ2-5; 8 bases fit TRBD2. With V trimmed by 2 bases and J by 0 bases, 5 bases remained unmatched. This CDR3 is built from 16 residues. CDR1 is SEHNR, CDR2 FQNEAQ, per germline (reference sequence). The CDR3 region has the DNA TGTGCCAGCAGCTTATCTTCGGGGGGGTACCAAGAGACCCAGTACTTC. Amino acid sequence: CASSLSSGGYQETQYF.